The rows below give T cell receptor beta chains drawn from one sample of a study of T cell responses to AZD1222 COVID-19 vaccine. The repertoire was sequenced with immunoSEQ multiplex PCR; TCRdb's copy has only in-frame clones and lacks some. The top ten clones hold about 3% of a sample with some 94,000 clones, 87% of them seen once. The material sequenced was peripheral blood, taken on day 0 of AZD1222 vaccination. Source of these receptors: an adult in good health. The CDR3 runs from the conserved cysteine through the conserved F or W. The order of the fields is CDR3 protein, CDR3 DNA, D gene, J gene, V gene, clone size. A D gene is named only where the DNA matches it firmly. The size field is filled for only some rows; it gives once, few, many or a size class.

CDR3 protein: CASSQEAFMTTNEKLFF
CDR3 DNA: TGTGCCAGCAGCCAAGAAGCCTTTATGACAACTAATGAAAAACTGTTTTTT
D gene: -
J gene: TRBJ1-4
V gene: TRBV14
clone size: -

CDR3 protein: CASSVGIAGGPENEQFF
CDR3 DNA: TGTGCCAGCAGCGTAGGGATAGCGGGAGGGCCGGAAAATGAGCAGTTCTTC
D gene: TRBD2
J gene: TRBJ2-1
V gene: TRBV9
clone size: -

CDR3 protein: CASSSQDRAYNEQFF
CDR3 DNA: TGTGCCAGCAGCTCTCAGGACAGGGCCTACAATGAGCAGTTCTTC
D gene: TRBD1
J gene: TRBJ2-1
V gene: TRBV7-2
clone size: -

CDR3 protein: CASGRGDRGRGYGYTF
CDR3 DNA: TGTGCTAGTGGCCGAGGGGACAGGGGAAGGGGCTATGGCTACACCTTC
D gene: TRBD1
J gene: TRBJ1-2
V gene: TRBV12-5
clone size: once

CDR3 protein: CSVVGRIGIDTEAFF
CDR3 DNA: TGCAGCGTTGTTGGCAGGATCGGGATCGACACTGAAGCTTTCTTT
D gene: -
J gene: TRBJ1-1
V gene: TRBV29-1
clone size: few

CDR3 protein: CATSRDLSRNTEAFF
CDR3 DNA: TGTGCCACCAGCAGAGATCTGTCTAGGAACACTGAAGCTTTCTTT
D gene: -
J gene: TRBJ1-1
V gene: TRBV15
clone size: once

CDR3 protein: CASSLVGPGDGYTF
CDR3 DNA: TGTGCCAGCAGCTTAGTAGGGCCCGGGGATGGCTACACCTTC
D gene: -
J gene: TRBJ1-2
V gene: TRBV7-8
clone size: -

CDR3 protein: CASSFPAPPSTNTGELFF
CDR3 DNA: TGTGCCAGCAGCTTCCCGGCACCACCAAGCACGAACACCGGGGAGCTGTTTTTT
D gene: -
J gene: TRBJ2-2
V gene: TRBV7-2
clone size: -

CDR3 protein: CASSPRLSGETQYF
CDR3 DNA: TGTGCCAGCAGCCCCCGTCTTAGTGGAGAGACCCAGTACTTC
D gene: -
J gene: TRBJ2-5
V gene: TRBV4-2
clone size: -

CDR3 protein: CSVEGGGDEQFF
CDR3 DNA: TGCAGCGTTGAGGGTGGAGGAGATGAGCAGTTCTTC
D gene: -
J gene: TRBJ2-1
V gene: TRBV29-1
clone size: once

CDR3 protein: CASSPVGTPYEQYF
CDR3 DNA: TGTGCCAGCAGCCCCGTGGGCACCCCCTACGAGCAGTACTTC
D gene: -
J gene: TRBJ2-7
V gene: TRBV13
clone size: -

CDR3 protein: CASSLPGTGYGYTF
CDR3 DNA: TGTGCCAGCAGCTTGCCCGGGACAGGGTATGGCTACACCTTC
D gene: TRBD1
J gene: TRBJ1-2
V gene: TRBV5-4
clone size: few

CDR3 protein: CASSFSMVGELFF
CDR3 DNA: TGTGCCAGCAGTTTTTCGATGGTCGGGGAGCTGTTTTTT
D gene: -
J gene: TRBJ2-2
V gene: TRBV12-3/TRBV12-4
clone size: -

CDR3 protein: CASQRGNTEAFF
CDR3 DNA: TGCGCCAGCCAGCGGGGGAACACTGAAGCTTTCTTT
D gene: -
J gene: TRBJ1-1
V gene: TRBV4-1
clone size: -

CDR3 protein: CASSDRVNYGYTF
CDR3 DNA: TGTGCCAGCAGCGACAGGGTTAATTATGGCTACACCTTC
D gene: TRBD1
J gene: TRBJ1-2
V gene: TRBV6-5
clone size: -

CDR3 protein: CSVDDKGLGHEQFF
CDR3 DNA: TGCAGCGTTGACGATAAGGGACTAGGCCATGAGCAGTTCTTC
D gene: TRBD2
J gene: TRBJ2-1
V gene: TRBV29-1
clone size: -